Listed below are T cell receptor beta chains from one sample, sequenced in a study of regulatory T cells in long-lasting Graves disease. TCRdb analysed the multiplex PCR reads with MiXCR anew, one entry per CDR3 protein. Among almost 450,000 distinct CDR3 sequences, roughly 15% were seen once, and the ten largest hold over 8.5%. These data were also filed under a second study, of T cells in Graves' hyperthyroidism and ophthalmopathy.

The material was peripheral blood mononuclear cells (PBMCs), obtained at new diagnosis, from a patient treated with antithyroid drugs. The receptors originated from a woman in her 30s with Graves disease. Both conserved end residues are part of each CDR3. The order of the fields is J gene, clone size, V gene, D gene, CDR3 DNA, CDR3 protein. The D gene is left open where the match is weak. Rows give clone size only sometimes, using once, few, many, or a class for an expanded clone.

TRBJ2-7 | - | TRBV6-5 | - | TGTGCCAGCAGTTACGGGGAAGGCGTTGGCTCCTACGAGCAGTACTTC | CASSYGEGVGSYEQYF
TRBJ2-7 | many | TRBV29-1 | TRBD2 | TGCAGCGTTATTTTGGCGGGGGGCAACTCCTACGAGCAGTACTTC | CSVILAGGNSYEQYF
TRBJ1-1 | many | TRBV7-9 | TRBD1 | TGTGCCAGCAGCCCCGGGACAGGGAAGGGAAACACTGAAGCTTTCTTT | CASSPGTGKGNTEAFF
TRBJ2-2 | - | TRBV2 | - | TGTGCCAGCGGTGAACGGGTAGCGGCTAACACCGGGGAGCTGTTTTTT | CASGERVAANTGELFF
TRBJ2-3 | few | TRBV29-1 | TRBD1 | TGCACCTATGACAGGGATAGCACAGATACGCAGTATTTT | CTYDRDSTDTQYF
TRBJ1-1 | once | TRBV28 | - | TGTGCCAGCAGCTTAGGGTCTCGGGGCTTGGGGACTGAAGCTTTCTTT | CASSLGSRGLGTEAFF
TRBJ1-5 | - | TRBV18 | - | TGTGCCAGCTCACCACGGTCGGGTGGGGTGGGAGCTCAGCCCCAGCATTTT | CASSPRSGGVGAQPQHF
TRBJ1-1 | few | TRBV27 | - | TGTGCCAGCAGTATGCCAGGCCAAAGCACTGAAGCTTTCTTT | CASSMPGQSTEAFF
TRBJ1-5 | many | TRBV27 | - | TGTGCCAGCAGTTTGAGGCAGTATGCCAATCAGCCCCAGCATTTT | CASSLRQYANQPQHF
TRBJ2-2 | - | TRBV6-5 | - | TGTGCCAGCAGTTACTTGGCGGAAAGGGAGCTGTTTTTT | CASSYLAERELFF
TRBJ2-4 | - | TRBV13 | TRBD2 | TGTGCCAGCAGCTTAGCCGGGGGGGCCAAAAACATTCAGTACTTC | CASSLAGGAKNIQYF
TRBJ1-3 | - | TRBV20-1 | - | TGCAGTGCAGAGAGGGGGAGGGGGTCCGGCTCTGGAAACACCATATATTTT | CSAERGRGSGSGNTIYF
TRBJ2-3 | once | TRBV28 | - | TGTGCCAGCAGTCCCAACGGCGGGCCAGGTAGAGATACGCAGTATTTT | CASSPNGGPGRDTQYF
TRBJ2-5 | many | TRBV12-3/TRBV12-4 | - | TGTGCCAGCAGTCCCAGTAACAGGAGGGAGACCCAGTACTTC | CASSPSNRRETQYF
TRBJ2-6 | few | TRBV5-6 | - | TGTGCCAGCAGCGGGAGACACGGGAGCTCTGGGGCCAACGTCCTGACTTTC | CASSGRHGSSGANVLTF
TRBJ2-2 | - | TRBV7-2 | - | TGTGCCAGCACCCTAGGGGTAGGCGGGGAGCTGTTTTTT | CASTLGVGGELFF
TRBJ1-1 | many | TRBV11-2 | - | TGTGCCAGCAGCTCCAGGGTATCGGGACCTGAAGCTTTCTTT | CASSSRVSGPEAFF
TRBJ2-5 | many | TRBV12-3/TRBV12-4 | TRBD2 | TGTGCCAGCAGTTTATCCGGGACAGCCGGGACTAGCGGGAGTGTTGAGACCCAGTACTTC | CASSLSGTAGTSGSVETQYF
TRBJ1-2 | few | TRBV27 | - | TGTGCCAGCAGTTTAGGTCCAGGGGACCTTAACTATGGCTACACCTTC | CASSLGPGDLNYGYTF
TRBJ2-1 | few | TRBV6-1 | - | TGTGCCAGCAGCGAAGCGGTTGAGAGGTACAATGAGCAGTTCTTC | CASSEAVERYNEQFF
TRBJ1-1 | once | TRBV19 | - | TGTGCCAGTAGTATCACCATGAACACTGAAGCTTTCTTT | CASSITMNTEAFF
TRBJ2-3 | many | TRBV19 | - | TGTGCCAGTAGTATTGAACAGAGCACAGATACGCAGTATTTT | CASSIEQSTDTQYF
TRBJ2-2 | many | TRBV30 | TRBD1 | TGTGCCTGGAGTCCCCCGTGGGGACAGGGATACGGCACCGGGGAGCTGTTTTTT | CAWSPPWGQGYGTGELFF
TRBJ2-7 | - | TRBV13 | TRBD1 | TGCGCCAGCAGCATTTCCGGGACAGAGTCCTACGAGCAGTACTTC | CASSISGTESYEQYF
TRBJ2-2 | few | TRBV27 | - | TGTGCCAGCAAAAGTAACCAGGGAACCGGGGAGCTGTTTTTT | CASKSNQGTGELFF
TRBJ1-1 | many | TRBV5-1 | TRBD1 | TGCGCCAGCAGCTTGATGGAGGGGGCGCAGGGTGAAGCTTTCTTT | CASSLMEGAQGEAFF
TRBJ2-7 | many | TRBV6-1 | TRBD1 | TGTGCCAGCAGGGGAACAGGGGCACCGTCCTCCTACGAGCAGTACTTC | CASRGTGAPSSYEQYF
TRBJ2-5 | many | TRBV18 | - | TGTGCCAGCTCACCAGAACCGGCCGTGTACCAAGAGACCCAGTACTTC | CASSPEPAVYQETQYF
TRBJ1-3 | many | TRBV2 | - | TGTGCCAGCAGGAGGGTTGCTAGCTCTGGAAACACCATATATTTT | CASRRVASSGNTIYF
TRBJ2-3 | - | TRBV28 | - | TGTGCCGCGGTATCGGGATTCGCAGATACGCAGTATTTT | CAAVSGFADTQYF
TRBJ2-1 | few | TRBV30 | - | TGTGCCTGGAGGGCAACCTCGGAAGCCCCTGTTTTCAATGAGCAGTTCTTC | CAWRATSEAPVFNEQFF
TRBJ2-1 | - | TRBV6-2/TRBV6-3 | - | TGTGCCAGCAGTACCACGGGGACCTACAATGAGCAGTTCTTC | CASSTTGTYNEQFF
TRBJ2-3 | many | TRBV12-3/TRBV12-4 | TRBD1 | TGTGCCAGCAGTTCTGGACAGGGGAAAGGCACAGATACGCAGTATTTT | CASSSGQGKGTDTQYF
TRBJ2-2 | few | TRBV19 | TRBD2 | TGTGCCAGTAGTATAGTGGCTAGCGGGAGAACCGGGGAGCTGTTTTTT | CASSIVASGRTGELFF
TRBJ2-5 | many | TRBV2 | TRBD1 | TGTGCCAGCAGTGAAGCGGAGCAGGGGGCAGGGGAGACCCAGTACTTC | CASSEAEQGAGETQYF
TRBJ2-1 | few | TRBV5-1 | - | TGCGCCACCGGGTACGGTTCCTACAATGAGCAGTTCTTC | CATGYGSYNEQFF
TRBJ2-1 | many | TRBV30 | - | TGTGCCTGGAGTGGCGACGGTGGGGATGAGCAGTTCTTC | CAWSGDGGDEQFF
TRBJ2-1 | many | TRBV30 | TRBD2 | TGTGCCTGGAGTGTGGGACTAGCGGGATTTGATGAGCAGTTCTTC | CAWSVGLAGFDEQFF
TRBJ2-1 | many | TRBV7-9 | - | TGTGCCAGCACCACGGGGTCAGGGAAATATTCCTACAATGAGCAGTTCTTC | CASTTGSGKYSYNEQFF
TRBJ1-2 | many | TRBV6-1 | TRBD1 | TGTGCCAGCAGTCGACCGGGACAGGTCTATGGCTACACCTTC | CASSRPGQVYGYTF
TRBJ2-1 | - | TRBV4-1 | TRBD2 | TGCGCCAGCAGCCAAGACCCGACTAGCGGGATCTACAATGAGCAGTTCTTC | CASSQDPTSGIYNEQFF
TRBJ1-2 | few | TRBV19 | - | TGTGCCAGTAGTAACCCTTCAACGGACCTAGGGGGCTACACCTTC | CASSNPSTDLGGYTF
TRBJ2-1 | - | TRBV19 | TRBD2 | TGTGCCAGTAGACTAGCGGGAGGGCCCTATGAGCAGTTCTTC | CASRLAGGPYEQFF
TRBJ2-2 | - | TRBV5-6 | - | TGTGCCAGCAGCTTGTATCCCGGGGCGAACACCGGGGAGCTGTTTTTT | CASSLYPGANTGELFF
TRBJ2-5 | - | TRBV12-3/TRBV12-4 | TRBD2 | TGTGCCAGCAGTTTATGGGGGGGGATGGAGACCCAGTACTTC | CASSLWGGMETQYF
TRBJ1-6 | many | TRBV12-3/TRBV12-4 | - | TGTGCCAGCAGTTCCCTGCAGGGGAGCTCCTATAATTCACCCCTCCACTTT | CASSSLQGSSYNSPLHF
TRBJ2-7 | many | TRBV9 | - | TGTGCCAGCAGCGTAGGAGGCCGGGGGGCATCAATCTACGAGCAGTACTTC | CASSVGGRGASIYEQYF
TRBJ2-1 | many | TRBV28 | - | TGTGCCAGCAGTTTATCAGGGGAGGTGTACAATGAGCAGTTCTTC | CASSLSGEVYNEQFF
TRBJ1-5 | many | TRBV2 | - | TGTGCCAGCAGTGAAGGGCAGCGCAATCAGCCCCAGCATTTT | CASSEGQRNQPQHF
TRBJ1-2 | many | TRBV7-9 | TRBD1 | TGTGCCAGCAGCCCCCTGGGGGCAGGGGGCTATGGCTACACCTTC | CASSPLGAGGYGYTF
TRBJ2-1 | few | TRBV29-1 | TRBD2 | TGCAGCGTTGAGGGGAGGGGAGGGATGGATGAGCAGTTCTTC | CSVEGRGGMDEQFF
TRBJ1-6 | - | TRBV27 | - | TGTGCCAGCAGTTTTCCCAGGGTTTCGAATTCACCCCTCCACTTT | CASSFPRVSNSPLHF
TRBJ2-1 | many | TRBV5-1 | TRBD2 | TGTGCCAGCAGCTTGGGGACTAGCGGGAGACGGGAGCAGTTCTTC | CASSLGTSGRREQFF
TRBJ1-4 | - | TRBV5-5 | - | TGTGCCAGCAGCCAACCGGGACAAGCAAATGAAAAACTGTTTTTT | CASSQPGQANEKLFF